This T cell receptor beta chain was recovered during a study of Ad26.COV2.S vaccination and SARS-CoV-2 variants. Study overall: Ad26.COV2.S given intramuscularly, once or twice 56 days apart. General observations from the study: Vaccine recipients had higher spike-specific TCR breadth than placebo recipients. Using TCR breadth and depth analyses may have led to underestimated total T cell responses.

In germline, CDR1 is WNHNN, CDR2 SYGVQD (reference sequence). The trim removed 9 bases at V and 0 bases at J, leaving 10 bases unmatched. There are 16 residues in the CDR3. As for this clone: Antigen: not known.

Sequencing was performed with immunoSEQ multiplex PCR; in TCRdb, only in-frame clones are kept and a portion is missing. The sample has over 400,000 clones; around 93% are singletons. Treatment of the sample: over 15 received Ad26.COV2.S at low or high dose, single or two shots; several received placebo; per-sample allocation not given. Samples were taken on day 63 after the first vaccine or placebo injection. This Boston cohort included adults aged 18-55 years. The sequencing here drew on peripheral blood, taken in a trial of Ad26.COV2.S vaccine versus placebo. The receptor's source is a person aged 18-65 years who received the Ad26.COV2.S COVID-19 vaccine or a placebo. The chain employs TRBV10-1 and TRBJ1-5, with TRBD1 matching 8 bases. The CDR3 DNA follows: TGCGCCAGAAACAGGGGGTGGGGGGATAGCAATCAGCCCCAGCATTTT. Its protein product is CARNRGWGDSNQPQHF.